Listed below are T cell receptor beta chains from one sample, sequenced in a study of cytomegalovirus exposure and HLA in healthy donors. TCRdb's copy holds only in-frame clones and misses some; the assay was immunoSEQ multiplex PCR. The table has about 180,000 clones, approximately 90% seen once. Sample: PBMCs. These receptors all come from a woman aged 25-40 years in good health and CMV-seronegative. CDR3s include the opening cysteine and the closing phenylalanine or tryptophan. Each record gives: clone size, CDR3 length, J gene, D gene, V gene, CDR3 DNA, CDR3 protein. The D gene is left open where the match is weak. Clone size is not always given. Where it is, it says once, few, many or a class for expanded clones.

size: NA; length: 14; J: TRBJ2-7; D: TRBD1; V: TRBV15; DNA: TGTGCCACCAGCCCAACTGACAGGGTCTACGAGCAGTACTTC; CDR3: CATSPTDRVYEQYF
size: few; length: 15; J: TRBJ2-7; D: TRBD1; V: TRBV4-1; DNA: TGCGCCAGCAGCCCGCACAGGGGGCTCACCTACGAGCAGTACTTC; CDR3: CASSPHRGLTYEQYF
size: NA; length: 14; J: TRBJ2-5; D: TRBD2; V: TRBV19; DNA: TGTGCCAGTGGTAGCCGGGGGGACCAAGAGACCCAGTACTTC; CDR3: CASGSRGDQETQYF
size: NA; length: 15; J: TRBJ1-3; D: TRBD1; V: TRBV4-1; DNA: TGCGCCAGCAGCCTTCTGACAGGGACTGGAAACACCATATATTTT; CDR3: CASSLLTGTGNTIYF
size: NA; length: 16; J: TRBJ2-7; D: TRBD2; V: TRBV19; DNA: TGTGCCAGTAGTATGTCCGAAGGCGTTGGGGGGGACGAGCAGTACTTC; CDR3: CASSMSEGVGGDEQYF
size: NA; length: 15; J: TRBJ2-3; D: NA; V: TRBV6-4; DNA: TGTGCCAGCAGAAGACAGGACGATAGCACAGATACGCAGTATTTT; CDR3: CASRRQDDSTDTQYF
size: NA; length: 19; J: TRBJ2-7; D: TRBD1; V: TRBV15; DNA: TGTGCCACCAGCAGAGACCTATCCGGGACAGTCTCCTACCCATACGAGCAGTACTTC; CDR3: CATSRDLSGTVSYPYEQYF
size: NA; length: 12; J: TRBJ2-2; D: TRBD1; V: TRBV2; DNA: TGTGCCGTTAGGGGGCTGGCCGGGGAGCTGTTTTTT; CDR3: CAVRGLAGELFF
size: NA; length: 15; J: TRBJ2-7; D: NA; V: TRBV2; DNA: TGTGCCAGCTCCCCCGAACCAGGGGCGATCTACGAGCAGTACTTC; CDR3: CASSPEPGAIYEQYF
size: NA; length: 14; J: TRBJ2-7; D: NA; V: TRBV6-1; DNA: TGTGCCAGCAGTGACGCCCAACAACGGGGCGAGCAGTACTTC; CDR3: CASSDAQQRGEQYF
size: NA; length: 12; J: TRBJ2-2; D: NA; V: TRBV27; DNA: TGTGCCAGCGGAGGTGTTTTAGGGGAGCTGTTTTTT; CDR3: CASGGVLGELFF
size: NA; length: 15; J: TRBJ2-1; D: NA; V: TRBV7-6; DNA: TGTGCCAGCAGCTTGCGTGGGGGCCGTTACAATGAGCAGTTCTTC; CDR3: CASSLRGGRYNEQFF
size: once; length: 15; J: TRBJ2-1; D: TRBD1; V: TRBV15; DNA: TGTGCCACCAGCAGAGGACAGGGTCTTGTCGATGAGCAGTTCTTC; CDR3: CATSRGQGLVDEQFF
size: NA; length: 15; J: TRBJ2-2; D: TRBD2; V: TRBV6-5; DNA: TGTGCCAGCAGTTACGGGACTAGCGGTACCGGGGAGCTGTTTTTT; CDR3: CASSYGTSGTGELFF
size: NA; length: 15; J: TRBJ2-7; D: NA; V: TRBV6-1; DNA: TGTGCCAGCAGTGAAGCGTTCGGGGAGTTCTACGAGCAGTACTTC; CDR3: CASSEAFGEFYEQYF
size: NA; length: 13; J: TRBJ2-2; D: NA; V: TRBV5-4; DNA: TGTGCCAGCAGGACTCACGGGGCCGGGGAGCTGTTTTTT; CDR3: CASRTHGAGELFF
size: few; length: 16; J: TRBJ2-1; D: TRBD1; V: TRBV4-2; DNA: TGTGCCAGCAGCCAAGAAGGGCAGGGGGCGTCCGATGAGCAGTTCTTC; CDR3: CASSQEGQGASDEQFF
size: NA; length: 14; J: TRBJ2-3; D: NA; V: TRBV9; DNA: TGTGCCAGCAGCCTCGGGGGGCAGACAAATACGCAGTATTTT; CDR3: CASSLGGQTNTQYF
size: NA; length: 15; J: TRBJ2-3; D: TRBD2; V: TRBV19; DNA: TGTGCCAGTAGTAATACGGGGGGGCGCGCGGATACGCAGTATTTT; CDR3: CASSNTGGRADTQYF
size: NA; length: 17; J: TRBJ2-6; D: TRBD1; V: TRBV7-9; DNA: TGTGCCAGCAGCTTTGGACAGGGACATTCTGGGGCCAACGTCCTGACTTTC; CDR3: CASSFGQGHSGANVLTF
size: NA; length: 15; J: TRBJ1-4; D: NA; V: TRBV6-1; DNA: TGTGCCAGCAGTGAAGCGCAGGGGTCGTTTGAAAAACTGTTTTTT; CDR3: CASSEAQGSFEKLFF
size: NA; length: 15; J: TRBJ2-1; D: TRBD2; V: TRBV2; DNA: TGTGCCAGCAGTGGACTAGCGGCGGGGTACAATGAGCAGTTCTTC; CDR3: CASSGLAAGYNEQFF
size: NA; length: 13; J: TRBJ1-1; D: NA; V: TRBV29-1; DNA: TGCAGCGTTGAGGGGAGGAGGGACACTGAAGCTTTCTTT; CDR3: CSVEGRRDTEAFF
size: NA; length: 15; J: TRBJ2-7; D: TRBD2; V: TRBV23-1; DNA: TGCGCCAGCAGTCAGGTGGGACTAGCGGTCTACGAGCAGTACTTC; CDR3: CASSQVGLAVYEQYF
size: NA; length: 16; J: TRBJ1-5; D: TRBD1; V: TRBV19; DNA: TGTGCCAGTAGTCACGACAGGGGATTGAGCAATCAGCCCCAGCATTTT; CDR3: CASSHDRGLSNQPQHF
size: NA; length: 12; J: TRBJ1-2; D: TRBD1; V: TRBV5-1; DNA: TGCGCCAGCAGCGGGGGACAGCTTGGCTACACCTTC; CDR3: CASSGGQLGYTF
size: NA; length: 11; J: TRBJ2-1; D: NA; V: TRBV30; DNA: TGTGCCTGGTACGGCTACAATGAGCAGTTCTTC; CDR3: CAWYGYNEQFF
size: NA; length: 15; J: TRBJ1-3; D: NA; V: TRBV29-1; DNA: TGCAGCGTTGTGACTGACGGGAGTGCCGGAAACACCATATATTTT; CDR3: CSVVTDGSAGNTIYF
size: NA; length: 12; J: TRBJ2-7; D: NA; V: TRBV7-2; DNA: TGTGCCAGCAGCTTAGTTAGTTCGGAGCAGTACTTC; CDR3: CASSLVSSEQYF
size: NA; length: 15; J: TRBJ2-4; D: TRBD2; V: TRBV7-2; DNA: TGTGCCAGCGCCTATGTCCTAGCGGGGGAAAACATTCAGTACTTC; CDR3: CASAYVLAGENIQYF
size: NA; length: 12; J: TRBJ1-5; D: NA; V: TRBV2; DNA: TGTGCCAGCAACAGGGGCAATCAGCCCCAGCATTTT; CDR3: CASNRGNQPQHF
size: NA; length: 15; J: TRBJ2-4; D: TRBD2; V: TRBV7-9; DNA: TGTGCCAGCAGCTTCCTAGCGGGGGGGCCCGACATTCAGTACTTC; CDR3: CASSFLAGGPDIQYF
size: NA; length: 15; J: TRBJ2-1; D: TRBD2; V: TRBV5-1; DNA: TGCGCCAGCAGCTATAGCGGGGGGACTTACAATGAGCAGTTCTTC; CDR3: CASSYSGGTYNEQFF
size: NA; length: 16; J: TRBJ2-3; D: TRBD1; V: TRBV11-3; DNA: TGTGCCAGCAGCAAACAAACCGGGACAGGCACAGATACGCAGTATTTT; CDR3: CASSKQTGTGTDTQYF
size: NA; length: 15; J: TRBJ1-5; D: NA; V: TRBV4-1; DNA: TGCGCCAGCAGCCAAGCGCTGGGGGCGAGTCAGCCCCAGCATTTT; CDR3: CASSQALGASQPQHF
size: NA; length: 20; J: TRBJ2-3; D: TRBD2; V: TRBV5-4; DNA: TGTGCCAGCAGCTTAGTCCCGGGACTAGCGGGGGGCCCTAGCACAGATACGCAGTATTTT; CDR3: CASSLVPGLAGGPSTDTQYF
size: NA; length: 15; J: TRBJ1-2; D: NA; V: TRBV12-5; DNA: TGTGCTAGTGGTTTAGGGGACATCACAAACTATGGCTACACCTTC; CDR3: CASGLGDITNYGYTF
size: NA; length: 15; J: TRBJ2-7; D: TRBD1; V: TRBV7-8; DNA: TGTGCCAGCAGCCTCCGAACAGGGGGCGGCTACGAGCAGTACTTC; CDR3: CASSLRTGGGYEQYF
size: NA; length: 16; J: TRBJ2-2; D: NA; V: TRBV6-5; DNA: TGTGCCAGCAGTTACGGGAAGACTAGTCGGGCCGGGGAGCTGTTTTTT; CDR3: CASSYGKTSRAGELFF
size: NA; length: 11; J: TRBJ2-7; D: NA; V: TRBV7-8; DNA: TGTGCCAGCAGCCCTTCCTACGAGCAGTACTTC; CDR3: CASSPSYEQYF
size: NA; length: 16; J: TRBJ1-1; D: NA; V: TRBV7-2; DNA: TGTGCCAGCAGCCGGGAATACACAGGGTATATGTCTGAAGCTTTCTTT; CDR3: CASSREYTGYMSEAFF
size: NA; length: 14; J: TRBJ2-5; D: NA; V: TRBV27; DNA: TGTGCCAGCAGTCTACGAACAGACCAAGAGACCCAGTACTTC; CDR3: CASSLRTDQETQYF
size: NA; length: 13; J: TRBJ2-7; D: TRBD1; V: TRBV11-3; DNA: TGTGCCAGCAGCCTAACAGGGGCCTACGAGCAGTACTTC; CDR3: CASSLTGAYEQYF